What follows are 31 T cell receptor beta chains derived from one specimen sequenced in a study of T cell repertoires and HLA-DP antigens. Repertoires were generated with immunoSEQ multiplex PCR, while TCRdb's copy carries only in-frame clones and drops some. The profile shows tens of thousands of clones, roughly 77% of them singletons. No antigen is known for these receptors. Sequencing was performed on CD4+ T cells from PBMCs. These receptor sequences come from a man between 60 and 70 years old in good health and CMV-seronegative.

The V gene is TRBV7-9, the J gene TRBJ1-2, with TRBD1 as a possible D gene (5 bases). The germline V gene encodes CDR1 SEHNR and CDR2 FQNEAQ (reference sequence). Deletions cut 0 bases from V and 4 bases from J, with 9 bases between. The CDR3 extends over 14 amino acids. The DNA of the CDR3 is TGTGCCAGCAGCTTAGCGTCGGGGGGCTATGGCTACACCTTC. It codes for CASSLASGGYGYTF.

V is TRBV4-3 and J is TRBJ2-1; 9 nucleotides match TRBD1. V was clipped by 3 bases and J by 6 bases; unmatched bases: 3. Germline V lookup: CDR1 LGHNA, CDR2 YSLEER. The CDR3 has 14 amino acids. The DNA for the CDR3 is TGCGCCAGCAGCCACCACAGGGGGCTCAATGAGCAGTTCTTC. Protein: CASSHHRGLNEQFF.

The genes are TRBV28 and TRBJ1-4; 7 nucleotides align to TRBD1. The germline V gene encodes CDR1 MDHEN and CDR2 SYDVKM. Trimming took 6 bases from V and 4 from J; bases not matched to a gene: 8. The CDR3 contains 15 residues. The CDR3 reads CASRPSGQSNEKLFF. CDR3 nucleotide sequence: TGTGCCAGCAGGCCCTCGGGACAGAGTAATGAAAAACTGTTTTTT.

The chain carries TRBV4-1 and TRBJ1-2; the match to TRBD1 covers 10 bases. The CDR3 length is 17 residues. Germline V lookup: CDR1 MGHRA, CDR2 YSYEKL. Germline trimming cut 2 bases from V and 7 bases from J; bases unmatched to any gene: 13. The CDR3 DNA is TGCGCCAGCAGCCAACGACAGGGGGCATTGGCGAGTCTTGGCTACACCTTC. Its protein product is CASSQRQGALASLGYTF.

The chain carries TRBV5-4 and TRBJ2-1; 15 positions match TRBD2. V shed 4 bases and J 4 bases; nucleotides not matched to a gene: 3. The CDR3 is made up of 16 amino acids. The V gene's germline CDR1 is SGHNT and CDR2 YYREEE (reference sequence). The DNA for the CDR3 is TGTGCCAGCAGCCCCGGACTAGCGGGGGGGTACAATGAGCAGTTCTTC. It is translated as CASSPGLAGGYNEQFF.

V gene TRBV4-3 combines with J gene TRBJ2-5; maybe TRBD1 (5 bases). Germline V gene data show CDR1 as LGHNA and CDR2 as YSLEER. The germline V and J ends were trimmed by 3 bases and 4 bases, with 15 bases remaining between them. The CDR3 has 15 residues. CDR3 residues: CASSQNRKEGETQYF. The CDR3 coding sequence is TGCGCCAGCAGCCAGAACAGGAAAGAAGGAGAGACCCAGTACTTC.

This clone was found a few times. An end of the junction does not agree with germline; a read error may underlie this. The chain has TRBV4-3 and TRBJ1-3; D perhaps matches TRBD1 (6 bases). The CDR3 consists of 16 residues. Germline V CDR1 and CDR2: LGHNA, YSLEER. CDR3 bases: TGCGCCAGCAGCCAAGATGGGGGCAGCCGTGGACACACCATATATTTT. Amino acid sequence: CASSQDGGSRGHTIYF.

This clone occurred a few times. The rearrangement links TRBV18 to TRBJ1-2; TRBD1 matches at 9 bases. Per germline, CDR1 KGHSH and CDR2 LQKENI. There are 17 residues in the CDR3. Trimming removed 1 base from V and 7 bases from J; junction bases left unmatched: 13. The CDR3, as DNA: TGTGCCAGCTCACCACGGGAAAGGACAGGGGAAGTCCGTGGCTACACCTTC. Its translation: CASSPRERTGEVRGYTF.

The chain recombines TRBV6-6 with TRBJ2-5; 8 bases match TRBD2. V lost 2 bases and J lost 3; bases outside the gene matches: 5. CDR1 and CDR2 (germline): MNHNY, SVGAGI (reference sequence). CDR3 size: 15 residues. CDR3 in amino acids: CASSYPTSGEETQYF. The CDR3 nucleotides read TGTGCCAGCAGTTACCCTACTAGCGGCGAAGAGACCCAGTACTTC.

This chain links TRBV7-9 with TRBJ2-5; 8 bases line up with TRBD1. Trimming took 5 bases from V and 4 from J; bases not matched to a gene: 15. The CDR3 extends over 17 amino acids. Germline V gene data show CDR1 as SEHNR and CDR2 as FQNEAQ (reference sequence). CDR3 sequence (DNA): TGTGCCAGCAGCCCGCGGGACAGGCCAGGCATAGGAGAGACCCAGTACTTC. Translating gives CASSPRDRPGIGETQYF.

This chain uses TRBV5-1 with TRBJ2-3; the D gene is possibly TRBD2 (5 bases). CDR1 and CDR2 (germline): SGHRS, YFSETQ. V lost 5 bases, J lost 1 base, and 8 bases lay in between. The CDR3 has 13 residues. The CDR3 DNA sequence: TGCGCCAGCAGGGGTAGCGGCACAGATACGCAGTATTTT. This encodes CASRGSGTDTQYF.

In its sample, this clone was seen once. This chain links TRBV6-5 with TRBJ1-1, with no clear D. V was trimmed by 8 bases and J by 4 bases, leaving 14 bases between them. The CDR3 spans 13 residues. CDR1 and CDR2 (germline): MNHEY, SVGAGI. CDR3 sequence: CASGRAGPTEAFF. The CDR3 coding sequence is TGTGCCAGCGGAAGGGCAGGTCCCACTGAAGCTTTCTTT.

This sequence joins TRBV5-1 and TRBJ1-2; 7 bases are shared with TRBD1. Germline trimming cut 4 bases from V and 8 bases from J; bases unmatched to any gene: 14. This CDR3 region has 15 residues. Germline values: CDR1 SGHRS, CDR2 YFSETQ. The CDR3 loop is CASSPQGGSTRGYTF. As DNA, the CDR3 is TGCGCCAGCAGCCCCCAGGGGGGGTCTACGAGGGGCTACACCTTC.

Of note for this clone: The same CDR3 can be traced to other DNA sequences in this sample. The chain joins TRBV6-5 to TRBJ1-1, with 7 bases identical to TRBD1. J lost 11 bases, V lost 6 bases, and 6 bases had no gene match. CDR3 size: 11 residues. Looked up from germline, CDR1 is MNHEY and CDR2 is SVGAGI. CDR3 sequence (DNA): TGTGCCAGCAGCCGACAGGGTGAGGCTTTCTTT. Translation: CASSRQGEAFF.

This chain joins TRBV4-3 and TRBJ2-3, with 9 bases lining up with TRBD1. This CDR3 spans 16 amino acids. V was pared by 1 base and J by 4 bases, with 6 bases of the junction left unmatched. From germline, CDR1 is LGHNA and CDR2 YSLEER. CDR3 amino acids: CASSQGRDRVADTQYF. The CDR3 region has the DNA TGCGCCAGCAGCCAAGGAAGGGACAGGGTCGCAGATACGCAGTATTTT.

CDR3 amino acids: CASSLTGGVLFF. DNA for the CDR3: TGTGCCAGCAGCCTGACAGGGGGTGTGCTGTTTTTT. The chain couples TRBV7-9 to TRBJ1-4; 9 bases agree with TRBD1. This CDR3 contains 12 residues. The germline V gene has CDR1 SEHNR and CDR2 FQNEAQ (reference sequence). Trimming took 5 bases from V and 14 from J; bases not matched to a gene: 6.

This clone was observed a handful of times. V is TRBV30 and J is TRBJ1-2; D unclear. V was clipped by 0 bases and J by 5 bases, with 7 bases between them. This CDR3 is built from 12 residues. Germline lookup yields CDR1 GTSNPN and CDR2 SVGIG (reference sequence). The CDR3: CAWSVGEYGYTF. CDR3 nucleotides: TGTGCCTGGAGTGTCGGGGAGTATGGCTACACCTTC.

This chain joins TRBV9 and TRBJ2-7; 12 bases are a match to TRBD1. V was clipped by 0 bases and J by 5 bases; unmatched bases: 9. From germline, CDR1 is SGDLS and CDR2 YYNGEE. The CDR3 has 17 residues. The CDR3 DNA is TGTGCCAGCAGCGTAGCCCCCACGGGACAGGGGGCAAACGAGCAGTACTTC. Encoded protein: CASSVAPTGQGANEQYF.

The rearrangement uses TRBV5-1 and TRBJ1-5; 8 bases fit TRBD1. The germline CDR1 and CDR2 sequences are SGHRS and YFSETQ. The CDR3 extends over 14 amino acids. Losses at the gene ends were 0 bases for V and 5 bases for J; bases not matched to a gene: 1. As DNA, the CDR3 is TGCGCCAGCAGCTTGGGACAGGGGCATCAGCCCCAGCATTTT. The encoded protein is CASSLGQGHQPQHF.

This chain connects TRBV7-2 to TRBJ2-3; 12 positions match TRBD2. The germline gives CDR1 SGHTA, CDR2 FQGNSA. Trimming at V came to 5 bases and at J to 0 bases, leaving 3 bases not matched to a gene. The CDR3 is made up of 16 amino acids. In nucleotides, the CDR3 is TGTGCCAGCAGCCCAGGGACTAGCGGGAGCACAGATACGCAGTATTTT. Translating gives CASSPGTSGSTDTQYF.

The CDR3 nucleotides are TGTGCCAGCAGCTTAGTCATCGACAGCCGGATGAATTCACCCCTCCACTTT. Residues: CASSLVIDSRMNSPLHF. This chain links TRBV11-2 with TRBJ1-6, with D tentatively TRBD1 (5 bases). Trimming pared 1 base from V and 7 bases from J, leaving 17 bases between. The germline V gene has CDR1 SGHAT and CDR2 FQNNGV. This CDR3 contains 17 residues.

As to this clone: The junction and the germline gene differ at one end; a read error may be behind it. The rearrangement joins TRBV27 to TRBJ1-2; tentatively, D is TRBD1 (6 bases). The CDR3 is 14 amino acids. Germline-derived CDR1 and CDR2 are MNHEY and SMNVEV (reference sequence). CDR3 coding DNA: TGTGCCAGCAGTTTCAGGGGAAGGAACTCTGGCTACACCTTC. Translating gives CASSFRGRNSGYTF.

This clone turned up a few times. The chain joins TRBV7-8 to TRBJ1-2; a possible D gene is TRBD1 (5 bases). The germline V gene has CDR1 SGHVS and CDR2 FQNEAQ. V lost 5 bases and J lost 3, with 13 bases in between. This CDR3 region has 14 residues. The CDR3 DNA reads as TGTGCCAGCAGCCCAGGGTCGGGCGACTATGGCTACACCTTC. Translating it yields CASSPGSGDYGYTF.

This sequence joins TRBV10-3 and TRBJ2-3; no clear D gene. CDR1 and CDR2 (germline): ENHRY, SYGVKD. The CDR3 runs 13 residues. V was pared by 2 bases and J by 1 base, with 4 bases between. CDR3: CAISEQGTDTQYF. The CDR3 DNA is TGTGCCATCAGTGAGCAGGGCACAGATACGCAGTATTTT.

The chain carries TRBV7-2 and TRBJ2-1; D possibly corresponds to TRBD1 (6 bases). In germline, CDR1 is SGHTA, CDR2 FQGNSA. The CDR3 is made up of 15 amino acids. Deletions cut 5 bases from V and 0 bases from J, with 11 bases between. The CDR3 coding sequence is TGTGCCAGCAGCCCTGAGGGGGTCTCCTACAATGAGCAGTTCTTC. This gives the protein CASSPEGVSYNEQFF.

The J gene is TRBJ2-5, the V gene TRBV6-5; D gene uncertain. Trimming took off 0 bases at V and 2 bases at J, with 10 bases between the two ends. CDR3 size: 15 residues. Germline V CDR1 and CDR2: MNHEY, SVGAGI. CDR3 loop: CASSYSPRRQETQYF. CDR3 sequence (DNA): TGTGCCAGCAGTTACTCGCCGAGGCGGCAAGAGACCCAGTACTTC.

CDR3 loop: CATSRGGSGSVGTDTQYF. CDR3 in DNA: TGTGCCACCAGCAGAGGTGGTAGCGGGAGTGTGGGCACAGATACGCAGTATTTT. V usage is TRBV15 and J usage is TRBJ2-3, with 9 bases lining up with TRBD2. Germline trimming cut 1 base from V and 1 base from J; bases unmatched to any gene: 9. CDR3 length: 18 amino acids. Germline V gene lookup returns CDR1 LNHNV and CDR2 YYDKDF (reference sequence).

This chain links TRBV4-1 with TRBJ1-4; 10 nucleotides match TRBD1. V was pared by 8 bases and J by 1 base, with 10 bases of the junction left unmatched. This CDR3 is 17 amino acids long. The germline V gene has CDR1 MGHRA and CDR2 YSYEKL. The CDR3 sequence: CASLRQGAGRTNEKLFF. The CDR3 DNA follows: TGCGCCAGCCTAAGACAGGGGGCAGGTAGAACTAATGAAAAACTGTTTTTT.

This sequence joins TRBV7-9 and TRBJ2-3; TRBD2 agrees at 8 bases. The junction had 2 bases not matched to a gene; V was cut back by 3 bases and J by 0 bases. The CDR3 is made up of 15 amino acids. Germline values: CDR1 SEHNR, CDR2 FQNEAQ (reference sequence). This CDR3 is CASSFLAGSTDTQYF. The CDR3 DNA is TGTGCCAGCAGCTTTTTAGCGGGGAGCACAGATACGCAGTATTTT.

The chain uses TRBV7-9 and TRBJ1-2; possibly TRBD1 for D (5 bases). The germline V and J ends were trimmed by 5 bases and 8 bases, with 12 bases remaining between them. Germline values: CDR1 SEHNR, CDR2 FQNEAQ (reference sequence). The CDR3 runs 12 residues. The CDR3 DNA reads as TGTGCCAGCAGCAATGAGGGGTGGGGCTACACCTTC. Amino acids: CASSNEGWGYTF.

This clone has just one count. This sequence joins TRBV27 and TRBJ1-5; D gene ambiguous. CDR3 length: 16 amino acids. V lost 8 bases, J lost 5 bases, and 22 bases lay in between. The germline V gene encodes CDR1 MNHEY and CDR2 SMNVEV (reference sequence). As DNA, the CDR3 is TGTGCCAGCCGAACCGATTGGAGGGTGAAGGATCAGCCCCAGCATTTT. Its protein product is CASRTDWRVKDQPQHF.